The next 14 T cell receptor beta chains were all read from a single sample in a study of cytomegalovirus exposure and HLA in healthy donors. It was with 60 Vbeta and 13 Jbeta primers that the PCR ran. Clones were sequenced by immunoSEQ multiplex PCR, and TCRdb holds only the in-frame ones, with some missing. Of about 120,000 clones listed, 50% to 80% were seen once; the top ten hold 8% to 9%. The sequencing sample was made of PBMCs. The receptors come from a woman in her 40s in good health and CMV-seropositive.

On this clone itself: The junction does not match germline at one end; this may be a read error. V and J are TRBV7-7 and TRBJ2-3, with 12 bases matching TRBD2. Germline V gives CDR1 SSHAT, CDR2 FNYEAQ (reference sequence). This CDR3 contains 20 residues. CDR3 residues: CASSLGPGLAGDTSTDTQYF. CDR3 nucleotides: TGTGCTAGCAGCTTAGGGCCGGGACTAGCGGGCGATACTAGCACAGATACGCAGTATTTT.

Ten or more counts support this clone. The chain uses TRBV7-9 and TRBJ1-1; 7 nucleotides align to TRBD1. The CDR3 is made up of 14 amino acids. The ends lost 5 bases at V and 5 bases at J; junction bases unmatched: 8. Per the germline V gene, CDR1 is SEHNR and CDR2 is FQNEAQ (reference sequence). CDR3 coding DNA: TGTGCCAGCAGCCCCACGACAGGGAGGACTGAAGCTTTCTTT. Translation: CASSPTTGRTEAFF.

As DNA, the CDR3 is TGTGCCAGCAGCTCTTGGACTAGCGGGGGGGTTAAACAAGAGACCCAGTACTTC. This codes for CASSSWTSGGVKQETQYF. This chain joins TRBV5-6 and TRBJ2-5; TRBD2 matches at 15 bases. Germline V gives CDR1 SGHDT, CDR2 YYEEEE. Losses at the gene ends were 3 bases for V and 2 bases for J; bases not matched to a gene: 8. This CDR3 has 18 amino acids. Supplemented by reference TRBV5-6 and TRBJ2-5, the full variable domain reads DAGVTQSPTHLIKTRGQQVTLRCSPKSGHDTVSWYQQALGQGPQFIFQYYEEEERQRGNFPDRFSGHQFPNYSSELNVNALLLGDSALYLCASSSWTSGGVKQETQYFGPGTRLLVL.

The genes are TRBV19 and TRBJ2-4, with a tentative D call TRBD2 (6 bases). CDR3 length: 18 amino acids. Trimming stripped 4 bases from V and 0 bases from J, with 19 bases between. Germline CDR1 and CDR2: LNHDA and SQIVND (reference sequence). The CDR3 protein is CASSTDHGLPIAKNIQYF. CDR3 sequence (DNA): TGTGCCAGTAGTACCGATCACGGACTACCCATAGCCAAAAACATTCAGTACTTC.

The CDR3 loop is CASSEERAETQYF. Here the CDR3 DNA reads TGTGCCAGCAGTGAAGAGAGGGCGGAGACCCAGTACTTC. The J gene is TRBJ2-5, the V gene TRBV6-1; D perhaps matches TRBD2 (5 bases). Looked up from germline, CDR1 is MNHNS and CDR2 is SASEGT. The ends were cut back, 1 base at V and 5 bases at J, with 8 bases in the middle. This CDR3 contains 13 residues.

The rearrangement uses TRBV7-2 and TRBJ1-1; D remains unclear. CDR3 length: 14 amino acids. V lost 3 bases and J 1 base, leaving 9 bases between the germline ends. CDR1 and CDR2 from the germline V gene are SGHTA and FQGNSA. CDR3: CASSFDTPNTEAFF. As DNA, the CDR3 is TGTGCCAGCAGCTTTGACACTCCGAACACTGAAGCTTTCTTT. The complete variable domain, with remaining parts taken from reference TRBV7-2 and TRBJ1-1, reads GAGVSQSPSNKVTEKGKDVELRCDPISGHTALYWYRQSLGQGLEFLIYFQGNSAPDKSGLPSDRFSAERTGGSVSTLTIQRTQQEDSAVYLCASSFDTPNTEAFFGQGTRLTVV.

This chain uses TRBV5-1 with TRBJ2-5; 11 nucleotides match TRBD2. The CDR3 length is 17 residues. V shed 0 bases, J shed 1 base, and the junction held 5 bases outside the gene matches. Germline V gene lookup returns CDR1 SGHRS and CDR2 YFSETQ. CDR3 sequence reads: CASSLGGTSGLQETQYF. The CDR3 region has the DNA TGCGCCAGCAGCTTGGGCGGGACTAGCGGCCTCCAAGAGACCCAGTACTTC.

V and J are TRBV29-1 and TRBJ1-2, with 8 bases that match TRBD1. J lost 4 bases, V lost 3 bases, and 4 bases had no gene match. In germline, CDR1 is SQVTM, CDR2 ANQGSEA. This CDR3 has 13 residues. The CDR3 spells CSVERGQAYGYTF. CDR3 nucleotides: TGCAGCGTTGAGAGGGGACAGGCCTATGGCTACACCTTC.

This clone is a singleton in its sample. This chain links TRBV27 with TRBJ2-7, with TRBD2 matching 7 bases. CDR1 and CDR2 from the germline V gene are MNHEY and SMNVEV (reference sequence). The CDR3 consists of 14 residues. Trimming cost V 8 bases and J 4 bases; bases outside gene matches: 11. The CDR3 DNA follows: TGTGCCAGCGCGACAAGCGGGGTACTTTACGAGCAGTACTTC. Protein sequence: CASATSGVLYEQYF.

This clone occurred a few times. This chain links TRBV30 with TRBJ1-2; no definite D call. Between the trimmed V and J ends, which lost 1 base and 2 bases, there was a span of 8 bases. CDR1 and CDR2 (germline): GTSNPN, SVGIG (reference sequence). The CDR3 is 13 residues long. Written as DNA, the CDR3 is TGTGCCTGGAGTGACGAGGTGAACTATGGCTACACCTTC. Protein: CAWSDEVNYGYTF. The full variable domain, with the rest looked up from reference TRBV30 and TRBJ1-2, is SQTIHQWPATLVQPVGSPLSLECTVEGTSNPNLYWYRQAAGRGLQLLFYSVGIGQISSEVPQNLSASRPQDRQFILSSKKLLLSDSGFYLCAWSDEVNYGYTFGSGTRLTVV.

This clone was observed a few times. The chain employs TRBV4-1 and TRBJ2-3; 9 positions agree with TRBD1. The CDR3 is 16 amino acids. Germline CDR1 and CDR2: MGHRA and YSYEKL. V was pared by 0 bases and J by 4 bases, with 5 bases of the junction left unmatched. The CDR3 region has the DNA TGCGCCAGCAGCCAAGATAACACAGGGGGCCCAGATACGCAGTATTTT. It translates to CASSQDNTGGPDTQYF.

The chain couples TRBV7-3 to TRBJ2-7; TRBD2 matches 7 bases. J lost 5 bases, V lost 5 bases, and 12 bases had no gene match. Germline V gives CDR1 SGHTA, CDR2 FQGTGA. This CDR3 region has 15 residues. Here the CDR3 reads CASSPSLGGFDEQYF. The CDR3, as DNA: TGTGCCAGCAGCCCAAGCCTGGGGGGGTTCGACGAGCAGTACTTC.

The genes are TRBV18 and TRBJ2-5; 8 bases align to TRBD2. With V trimmed by 3 bases and J by 4 bases, 10 bases remained unmatched. Germline values: CDR1 KGHSH, CDR2 LQKENI. This CDR3 region has 16 residues. The CDR3 region has the DNA TGTGCCAGCTCACCTACGTCGGGGGGGGCAACAGAGACCCAGTACTTC. Amino acid sequence: CASSPTSGGATETQYF.

The chain is built from TRBV6-5 and TRBJ1-2; TRBD1 aligns across 8 bases. In germline, CDR1 is MNHEY, CDR2 SVGAGI. The CDR3 contains 15 residues. After removal of 4 bases from V and 6 bases from J, the junction contained 10 bases not matched to a gene. CDR3 coding DNA: TGTGCCAGCAGTTTTACCGGGACAGGTGGCGATGGCTACACCTTC. Protein: CASSFTGTGGDGYTF.